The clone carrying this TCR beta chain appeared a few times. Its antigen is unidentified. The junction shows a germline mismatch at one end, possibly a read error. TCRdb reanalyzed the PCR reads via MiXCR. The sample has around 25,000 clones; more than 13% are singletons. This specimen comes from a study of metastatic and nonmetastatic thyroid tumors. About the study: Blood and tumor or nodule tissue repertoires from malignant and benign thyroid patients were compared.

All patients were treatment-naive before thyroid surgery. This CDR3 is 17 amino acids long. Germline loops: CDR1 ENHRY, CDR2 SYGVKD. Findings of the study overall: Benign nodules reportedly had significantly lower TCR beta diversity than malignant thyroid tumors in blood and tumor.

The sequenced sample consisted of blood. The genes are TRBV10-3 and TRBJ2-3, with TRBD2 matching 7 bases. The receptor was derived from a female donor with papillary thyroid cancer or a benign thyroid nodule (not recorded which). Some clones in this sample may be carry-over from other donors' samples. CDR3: CAIIESIYSGSTDTQYF. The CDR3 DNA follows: TGTGCCATCATTGAGTCGATTTATAGCGGGAGCACAGATACGCAGTATTTT.